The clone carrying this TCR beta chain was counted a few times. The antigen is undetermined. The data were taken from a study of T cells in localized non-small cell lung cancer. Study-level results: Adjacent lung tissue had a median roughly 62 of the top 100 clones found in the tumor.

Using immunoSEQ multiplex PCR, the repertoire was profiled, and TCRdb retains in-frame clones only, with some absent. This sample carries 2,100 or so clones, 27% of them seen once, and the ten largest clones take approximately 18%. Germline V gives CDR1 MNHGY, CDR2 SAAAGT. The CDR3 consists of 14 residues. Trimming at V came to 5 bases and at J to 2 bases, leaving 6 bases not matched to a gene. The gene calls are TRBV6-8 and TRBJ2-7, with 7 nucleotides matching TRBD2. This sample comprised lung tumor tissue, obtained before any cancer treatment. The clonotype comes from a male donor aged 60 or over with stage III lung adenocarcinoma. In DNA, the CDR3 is TGTGCCAGCAGTAACCCGGGGGGTACCTACGAGCAGTACTTC. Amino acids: CASSNPGGTYEQYF.